This paragraph reports one T cell receptor (beta chain). This entry is derived from a study of blood T cell repertoires in COVID-19. The CDR3 spans 19 residues. J gave up 9 bases and V 2 bases, and 18 bases lay outside the gene matches. The germline gives CDR1 SEHNR, CDR2 FQNEAQ (reference sequence). Measured with immunoSEQ multiplex PCR; TCRdb has only the in-frame clones, and not every one. The repertoire holds 200,000 to 250,000 clones, with about 80% as singletons. The clonotype comes from a woman aged 45-59 years who had been exposed to COVID-19. This rearrangement joins TRBV7-9 to TRBJ1-6, with 8 bases that match TRBD1. Sequencing was carried out using PBMCs or T cells enriched from blood (not recorded which). This CDR3 is CASSLWTGLLSRSSSPLHF. CDR3 nucleotides: TGTGCCAGCAGCTTATGGACAGGGCTCCTTTCGAGAAGTTCTTCACCCCTCCACTTT. Based on the CDR3 plus reference TRBV7-9 and TRBJ1-6, the full variable domain is DTGVSQNPRHKITKRGQNVTFRCDPISEHNRLYWYRQTLGQGPEFLTYFQNEAQLEKSRLLSDRFSAERPKGSFSTLEIQRTEQGDSAMYLCASSLWTGLLSRSSSPLHFGNGTRLTVT.